Below are 20 T cell receptor beta chains sequenced from a single sample in a study of blood T cell repertoires in COVID-19. Only in-frame clones appear in the TCRdb table, and some are missing; sequencing was by immunoSEQ multiplex PCR. Of roughly 210,000 clones detected, approximately 90% appear once; the ten largest clones hold over 1.5%. The source material was peripheral blood. These receptors were obtained from a man in his 70s with acute or convalescent COVID-19.

CDR3 in DNA: TGTGCCAGCTCACCACCGGGACAGCAGGGTAGCGGTGAGCAGTTCTTC. It encodes CASSPPGQQGSGEQFF. The chain couples TRBV18 to TRBJ2-1; TRBD1 might be the D (7 bases). CDR3 length: 16 amino acids. Germline CDR1 KGHSH, CDR2 LQKENI. The V end was cut by 0 bases, the J end by 9 bases, with 18 bases between.

This chain joins TRBV3-1 (or the pseudogene TRBV3-2) and TRBJ1-2; tentative D call: TRBD1 (6 bases). In germline, CDR1 is LGHDT, CDR2 YNNKEL (reference sequence). The CDR3 loop spans 14 amino acids. Trimming pared 0 bases from V and 7 bases from J, leaving 12 bases between. The CDR3 reads CASSQDRGGPGYTF. The CDR3 DNA sequence: TGTGCCAGCAGCCAAGATCGGGGGGGGCCTGGCTACACCTTC.

The chain combines TRBV6-5 with TRBJ2-7; D unclear. Germline-derived CDR1 and CDR2 are MNHEY and SVGAGI. The V and J ends lost 8 bases and 4 bases respectively, with 9 bases between them. The CDR3 loop spans 11 amino acids. The CDR3 coding sequence is TGTGCCAGCCAAGACTTATACGAGCAGTACTTC. Translation: CASQDLYEQYF.

The chain has TRBV7-2 and TRBJ2-1; 8 bases match TRBD2. V shed 5 bases, J shed 4 bases, and the junction held 7 bases outside the gene matches. Germline values: CDR1 SGHTA, CDR2 FQGNSA. CDR3 length equals 15 residues. The CDR3 sequence is CASSVTGTSYNEQFF. As DNA, the CDR3 is TGTGCCAGCAGCGTAACCGGGACTAGTTACAATGAGCAGTTCTTC.

The V gene is TRBV3-1 (or the pseudogene TRBV3-2), the J gene TRBJ2-2; weak D call: TRBD1 (6 bases). V lost 3 bases to trimming and J lost 3 bases, with 14 bases between them. CDR1 LGHDT and CDR2 YNNKEL come from the germline V gene (reference sequence). This CDR3 region has 16 residues. CDR3: CASSHTGTMDTGELFF. The CDR3 DNA is TGTGCCAGCAGCCACACCGGGACAATGGACACCGGGGAGCTGTTTTTT.

This clone has more than one count but fewer than ten. This chain's CDR3 is CASSEALQGSQPQHF. In DNA form, the CDR3 reads TGTGCCAGCAGTGAAGCGCTCCAGGGAAGTCAGCCCCAGCATTTT. The chain has TRBV6-1 and TRBJ1-5, with D tentatively TRBD1 (5 bases). The CDR3 sequence is 15 residues long. Trimming left V 0 bases short and J 6 bases short, with 12 bases between. Germline-derived CDR1 and CDR2 are MNHNS and SASEGT.

The chain recombines TRBV19 with TRBJ2-4, with 8 bases identical to TRBD2. The J segment lost 4 bases and the V segment lost 5 bases, leaving 13 bases of the junction unmatched. Per germline, CDR1 LNHDA and CDR2 SQIVND (reference sequence). The CDR3 extends over 17 amino acids. The CDR3 sequence: CASSPLGSGKEKNIQYF. The CDR3 DNA follows: TGTGCCAGTAGTCCCCTGGGTAGCGGGAAGGAGAAAAACATTCAGTACTTC.

This chain joins TRBV6-4 and TRBJ1-5, with D possibly TRBD1 on 6 matching bases. Trimming cost V 3 bases and J 7 bases, with 16 bases left between them. This CDR3 region has 15 residues. Germline V gives CDR1 MRHNA, CDR2 SNTAGT. Here the CDR3 DNA reads TGTGCCAGCAGTGAGGAGGCAGGGGACACACAGCCCCAGCATTTT. This encodes CASSEEAGDTQPQHF.

J is TRBJ1-1 and V is TRBV28; 7 bases fit TRBD1. V shed 6 bases, J shed 2 bases, and the junction held 9 bases outside the gene matches. The length of the CDR3 is 15 residues. CDR1 and CDR2 (germline): MDHEN, SYDVKM. CDR3 coding DNA: TGTGCCAGCAGGACACCAGGACAGGTCAACACTGAAGCTTTCTTT. Amino acid sequence: CASRTPGQVNTEAFF.

The gene calls are TRBV24-1 and TRBJ1-5; 8 bases align to TRBD1. Germline lookup yields CDR1 KGHDR and CDR2 SFDVKD. The V and J ends lost 2 bases and 1 base, in that order; junction bases with no gene match: 6. This CDR3 comprises 17 residues. CDR3 sequence (DNA): TGTGCCACCAGTGATTCCCGGACAGGGCTGAGCAATCAGCCCCAGCATTTT. It encodes CATSDSRTGLSNQPQHF.

The DNA of the CDR3 is TGTGCCAGCAGGCTAGCGAGTACCTACGAGCAGTACTTC. It is translated as CASRLASTYEQYF. This chain links TRBV6-5 with TRBJ2-7, with TRBD2 as a possible D gene (6 bases). The CDR3 length is 13 residues. V lost 6 bases to trimming and J lost 2 bases, with 11 bases between them. Germline assignment: CDR1 MNHEY and CDR2 SVGAGI.

V gene TRBV19 combines with J gene TRBJ2-5; possibly TRBD2 for D (5 bases). The V gene lost 2 bases and the J gene lost 4 bases, with 11 bases spanning the gap. CDR1 is LNHDA and CDR2 is SQIVND in the germline V gene (reference sequence). This CDR3 spans 14 amino acids. In nucleotides, the CDR3 is TGTGCCAGTAGTATATCGGGAAAGGTAGAGACCCAGTACTTC. As protein: CASSISGKVETQYF.

V is TRBV6-5 and J is TRBJ1-1; possibly TRBD1 for D (5 bases). Trimming stripped 6 bases from V and 3 bases from J, with 11 bases between. The CDR3 runs 13 residues. The germline CDR1 and CDR2 sequences are MNHEY and SVGAGI. CDR3 in amino acids: CASRRTRDTEAFF. The CDR3 DNA follows: TGTGCCAGCAGACGGACAAGGGACACTGAAGCTTTCTTT.

The gene calls are TRBV3-1 (or the pseudogene TRBV3-2) and TRBJ1-2; D is possibly TRBD1 (6 bases). The V and J ends lost 2 bases and 7 bases respectively, with 20 bases between them. This CDR3 contains 16 residues. Germline V gives CDR1 LGHDT, CDR2 YNNKEL (reference sequence). The chain's CDR3 is CASSQQGMVEYVGYTF. Here the CDR3 DNA reads TGTGCCAGCAGCCAACAGGGGATGGTTGAATATGTTGGCTACACCTTC.

The rearrangement links TRBV10-3 to TRBJ2-7, with 10 bases that match TRBD1. The CDR3 spans 16 residues. Trimming at V came to 1 base and at J to 2 bases, leaving 5 bases not matched to a gene. CDR1 and CDR2 from the germline V gene are ENHRY and SYGVKD. CDR3 loop: CAISEFGGQGTYEQYF. The CDR3 coding sequence is TGTGCCATCAGTGAGTTTGGGGGACAGGGGACCTACGAGCAGTACTTC.

V gene TRBV7-2 combines with J gene TRBJ1-4; D is ambiguous. The V gene lost 1 base and the J gene lost 8 bases, with 11 bases spanning the gap. Looked up from germline, CDR1 is SGHTA and CDR2 is FQGNSA. The CDR3 loop spans 14 amino acids. The CDR3 bases are TGTGCCAGCAGCTTAGGACGAACGGGAGAAAAACTGTTTTTT. Amino acid sequence: CASSLGRTGEKLFF.

The gene calls are TRBV9 and TRBJ2-7; D is perhaps TRBD1 (6 bases). The germline V gene encodes CDR1 SGDLS and CDR2 YYNGEE. The CDR3 consists of 17 residues. V dropped 3 bases and J dropped 5 bases, with 24 bases sitting between them. In nucleotides, the CDR3 is TGTGCCAGCAGCGGATCCCGGGACACTCCACTTGGCGACGAGCAGTACTTC. Protein: CASSGSRDTPLGDEQYF.

This chain uses TRBV6-5 with TRBJ2-7, with TRBD2 matching 10 bases. The CDR3 loop spans 15 amino acids. Germline CDR1 is MNHEY and CDR2 is SVGAGI. Losses at the gene ends were 7 bases for V and 5 bases for J; bases not matched to a gene: 11. The DNA for the CDR3 is TGTGCCAGCAACGCTAGCGGGAGCAAGGTCCACGAGCAGTACTTC. Translated: CASNASGSKVHEQYF.

V gene TRBV6-5 combines with J gene TRBJ2-4, with 7 bases aligning to TRBD1. The CDR3 is 14 residues long. Germline values: CDR1 MNHEY, CDR2 SVGAGI. Trimming cost V 5 bases and J 6 bases; bases outside gene matches: 7. The CDR3 coding sequence is TGTGCCAGCAGTAGACAGGGAGTGGGAAACATTCAGTACTTC. Translated, it gives CASSRQGVGNIQYF.

This rearrangement joins TRBV7-9 to TRBJ2-2; D is perhaps TRBD2 (6 bases). This CDR3 region has 13 residues. Deletions cut 3 bases from V and 6 bases from J, with 8 bases between. Germline V CDR1 and CDR2: SEHNR, FQNEAQ (reference sequence). As DNA, the CDR3 is TGTGCCAGCAGCTTGGGACTTGCCGGGGAGCTGTTTTTT. It translates to CASSLGLAGELFF. Drawing the rest from reference TRBV7-9 and TRBJ2-2, the complete variable domain is DTGVSQNPRHKITKRGQNVTFRCDPISEHNRLYWYRQTLGQGPEFLTYFQNEAQLEKSRLLSDRFSAERPKGSFSTLEIQRTEQGDSAMYLCASSLGLAGELFFGEGSRLTVL.